A single sample is the source of the 14 T cell receptor beta chains below, sequenced in a study of cytomegalovirus exposure and HLA in healthy donors (dated 2017 in TCRdb). Library preparation was by the immunoSEQ multiplex PCR assay. The multiplex PCR relied on a mix of 60 forward primers for TCR Vbeta segments and 13 reverse primers for TCR Jbeta segments. TCRdb holds this immuneACCESS table with in-frame rearrangements only. Some clones are missing; in checked studies, unresolved V genes explain under half, and the rest has no known cause. This sample lists approximately 160,000 clones; about three quarters were detected once. The ten biggest clones cover 1.3% to 1.5% of the sample. Source material: PBMCs. The receptors stem from a young man in good health and CMV-seronegative.

In its sample, this clone was seen a few times. V and J are TRBV18 and TRBJ2-7; D perhaps matches TRBD1 (5 bases). This CDR3 spans 14 amino acids. Germline V gene sequence: CDR1 KGHSH, CDR2 LQKENI. V was pared by 5 bases and J by 2 bases, with 13 bases between. The CDR3 bases are TGTGCCAGCTCATCAGGACAAGGGGCCTACGAGCAGTACTTC. Translation: CASSSGQGAYEQYF. The whole variable domain, remainder taken from reference TRBV18 and TRBJ2-7, is NAGVMQNPRHLVRRRGQEARLRCSPMKGHSHVYWYRQLPEEGLKFMVYLQKENIIDESGMPKERFSAEFPKEGPSILRIQQVVRGDSAAYFCASSSGQGAYEQYFGPGTRLTVT.

The sample holds one count of this clone. The chain is built from TRBV7-9 and TRBJ1-1, with D unclear. The germline V gene has CDR1 SEHNR and CDR2 FQNEAQ (reference sequence). The V gene lost 3 bases and the J gene lost 7 bases, with 6 bases spanning the gap. The CDR3 runs to 11 residues. CDR3 coding DNA: TGTGCCAGCAGCTTCGGGGATGAAGCTTTCTTT. It encodes CASSFGDEAFF.

The rearrangement joins TRBV6-5 to TRBJ2-1, with 10 bases identical to TRBD2. Germline loops: CDR1 MNHEY, CDR2 SVGAGI. The junction had 6 bases not matched to a gene; V was cut back by 6 bases and J by 4 bases. The CDR3 is 15 residues long. The CDR3 reads CASSGLAETYNEQFF. CDR3 nucleotide sequence: TGTGCCAGCAGCGGACTAGCGGAGACTTACAATGAGCAGTTCTTC.

The CDR3 DNA reads as TGTGCCAGCAGTTACGGGGTTCGAGGGACTGAAGCTTTCTTT. Its protein product is CASSYGVRGTEAFF. This chain links TRBV6-5 with TRBJ1-1; the D is unclear. Germline V gene sequence: CDR1 MNHEY, CDR2 SVGAGI. Between the trimmed V and J ends, which lost 2 bases and 5 bases, there was a span of 12 bases. The CDR3 sequence is 14 residues long.

The J gene is TRBJ2-3, the V gene TRBV7-2; D unresolved. CDR1 and CDR2 (germline): SGHTA, FQGNSA. The CDR3 loop spans 13 amino acids. Trimming cost V 8 bases and J 0 bases, with 9 bases left between them. This chain's CDR3 is CASAPSSTDTQYF. Here the CDR3 DNA reads TGTGCCAGCGCGCCGTCTAGCACAGATACGCAGTATTTT.

CDR3 region: CASSPPRTSGRGTDTQYF. DNA for the CDR3: TGTGCCAGCTCACCACCCCGGACTAGCGGGAGGGGCACAGATACGCAGTATTTT. The chain joins TRBV18 to TRBJ2-3; 15 nucleotides align to TRBD2. The CDR3 consists of 18 residues. Germline assignment: CDR1 KGHSH and CDR2 LQKENI. V lost 0 bases and J lost 1; bases outside the gene matches: 2.

V gene TRBV5-1 combines with J gene TRBJ2-3, with 8 bases matching TRBD1. The germline V gene has CDR1 SGHRS and CDR2 YFSETQ. The V gene end was trimmed by 4 bases and the J gene end by 5 bases; junction bases not matched to a gene: 9. The CDR3 runs 15 residues. CDR3 amino acids: CASSRGQGAGDTQYF. CDR3 DNA sequence: TGCGCCAGCAGCAGGGGGCAGGGGGCGGGAGATACGCAGTATTTT.

In this sample, this clone turned up a few times. The CDR3 sequence is CARPDETNYGYTF. CDR3 coding DNA: TGTGCCAGACCCGATGAGACTAACTATGGCTACACCTTC. The V and J genes are TRBV7-9 and TRBJ1-2; the D is unclear. This CDR3 spans 13 amino acids. Trimming shortened V by 9 bases and J by 0 bases, and 11 bases separated the two germline ends. Germline loops: CDR1 SEHNR, CDR2 FQNEAQ (reference sequence). Based on the CDR3 plus reference TRBV7-9 and TRBJ1-2, the full variable domain is DTGVSQNPRHKITKRGQNVTFRCDPISEHNRLYWYRQTLGQGPEFLTYFQNEAQLEKSRLLSDRFSAERPKGSFSTLEIQRTEQGDSAMYLCARPDETNYGYTFGSGTRLTVV.

V is TRBV7-2 and J is TRBJ2-7; 8 nucleotides align to TRBD2. Losses at the gene ends were 0 bases for V and 4 bases for J; bases not matched to a gene: 8. CDR1 and CDR2 (germline): SGHTA, FQGNSA. The CDR3 has 16 residues. CDR3 in amino acids: CASSLAAQSGSYEQYF. In nucleotides, the CDR3 is TGTGCCAGCAGCTTAGCCGCCCAAAGCGGGAGTTACGAGCAGTACTTC.

The rearrangement links TRBV10-1 to TRBJ2-2, with 7 bases lining up with TRBD2. The CDR3 consists of 15 residues. The germline V gene has CDR1 WNHNN and CDR2 SYGVQD (reference sequence). V dropped 5 bases and J dropped 3; count of bases not matched to a gene: 6. The CDR3 spells CASSPRLADTGELFF. CDR3 in DNA: TGCGCCAGCAGTCCCCGACTAGCAGACACCGGGGAGCTGTTTTTT.

The V and J genes are TRBV4-1 and TRBJ1-5, with unresolved D. The CDR3 is made up of 14 amino acids. The V end lost 1 base, the J end lost 3 bases, and 7 bases lay between the germline ends. Per germline, CDR1 MGHRA and CDR2 YSYEKL. The CDR3 is CASSQGQVNQPQHF. CDR3 coding DNA: TGCGCCAGCAGCCAAGGCCAGGTCAATCAGCCCCAGCATTTT.

The V call is TRBV30, the J call TRBJ1-4; D is perhaps TRBD1 (5 bases). Germline lookup yields CDR1 GTSNPN and CDR2 SVGIG (reference sequence). V shed 4 bases and J shed 11 bases, with 11 bases lying between them. The CDR3 loop spans 11 amino acids. The CDR3 DNA is TGTGCCTGGAACGACCCAGGGAAACTGTTTTTT. Translation gives CAWNDPGKLFF.

The chain links TRBV7-7 to TRBJ2-1, with TRBD2 matching over 9 bases. V shed 4 bases, J shed 7 bases, and the junction held 5 bases outside the gene matches. The CDR3 is 14 residues long. Germline V gives CDR1 SSHAT, CDR2 FNYEAQ (reference sequence). CDR3 DNA sequence: TGTGCCAGCAGCTCTAGCGGGAAAGGGAATGAGCAGTTCTTC. Encoded protein: CASSSSGKGNEQFF.

The chain carries TRBV7-2 and TRBJ2-1; possible D gene TRBD1, 6 bases. The germline V and J ends were trimmed by 3 bases and 4 bases, with 10 bases remaining between them. From germline, CDR1 is SGHTA and CDR2 FQGNSA. The CDR3 spans 14 residues. The chain's CDR3 is CASSFSDRYNEQFF. The CDR3 DNA reads as TGTGCCAGCAGCTTTTCGGACAGATACAATGAGCAGTTCTTC.